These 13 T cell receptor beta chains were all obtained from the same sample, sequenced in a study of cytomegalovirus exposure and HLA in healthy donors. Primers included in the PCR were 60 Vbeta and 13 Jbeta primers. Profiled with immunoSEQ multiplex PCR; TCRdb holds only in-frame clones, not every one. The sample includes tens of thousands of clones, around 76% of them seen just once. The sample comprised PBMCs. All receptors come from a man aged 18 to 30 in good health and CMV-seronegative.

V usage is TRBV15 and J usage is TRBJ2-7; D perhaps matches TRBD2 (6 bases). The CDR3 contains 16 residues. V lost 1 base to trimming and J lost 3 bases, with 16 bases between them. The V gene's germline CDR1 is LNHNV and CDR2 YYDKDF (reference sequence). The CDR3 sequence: CATSRGKHGTYYEQYF. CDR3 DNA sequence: TGTGCCACCAGCAGAGGAAAACACGGGACTTACTACGAGCAGTACTTC.

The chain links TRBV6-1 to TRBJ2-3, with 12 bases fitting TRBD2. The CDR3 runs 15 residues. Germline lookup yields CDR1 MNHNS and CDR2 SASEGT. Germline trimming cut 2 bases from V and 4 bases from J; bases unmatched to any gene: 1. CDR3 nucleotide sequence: TGTGCCAGCAGTGAACTAGCGGGGGGGCCAGATACGCAGTATTTT. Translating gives CASSELAGGPDTQYF.

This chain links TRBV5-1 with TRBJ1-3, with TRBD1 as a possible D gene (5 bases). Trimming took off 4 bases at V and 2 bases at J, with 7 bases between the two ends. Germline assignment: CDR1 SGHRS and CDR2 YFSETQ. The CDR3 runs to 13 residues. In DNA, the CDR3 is TGCGCCAGCAGCAGGGGTCCTGGAAACACCATATATTTT. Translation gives CASSRGPGNTIYF.

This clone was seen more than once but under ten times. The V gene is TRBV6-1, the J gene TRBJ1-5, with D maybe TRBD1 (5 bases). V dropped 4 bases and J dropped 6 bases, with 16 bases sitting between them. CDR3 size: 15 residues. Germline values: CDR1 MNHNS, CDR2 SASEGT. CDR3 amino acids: CASSAQGGSGQPQHF. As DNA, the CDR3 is TGTGCCAGCAGTGCCCAGGGAGGGTCGGGTCAGCCCCAGCATTTT.

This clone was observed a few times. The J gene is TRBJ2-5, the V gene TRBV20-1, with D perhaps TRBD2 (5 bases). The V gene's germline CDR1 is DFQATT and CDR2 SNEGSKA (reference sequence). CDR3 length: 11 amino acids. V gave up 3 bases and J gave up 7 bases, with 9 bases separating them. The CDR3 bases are TGCAGTGCTAGTTATGCGGGGACCCAGTACTTC. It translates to CSASYAGTQYF.

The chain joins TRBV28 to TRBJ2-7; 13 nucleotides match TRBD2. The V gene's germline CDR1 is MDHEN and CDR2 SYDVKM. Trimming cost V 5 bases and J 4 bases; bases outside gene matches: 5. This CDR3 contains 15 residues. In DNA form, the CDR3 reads TGTGCCAGCAGTCCTACTAGCGGGGGGGCGTACGAGCAGTACGTC. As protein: CASSPTSGGAYEQYV.

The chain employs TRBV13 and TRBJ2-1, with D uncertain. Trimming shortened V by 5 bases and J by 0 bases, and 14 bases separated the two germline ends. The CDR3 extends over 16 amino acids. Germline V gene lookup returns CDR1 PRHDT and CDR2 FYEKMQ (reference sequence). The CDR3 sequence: CASSPPLSVSYNEQFF. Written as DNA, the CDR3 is TGTGCCAGCAGCCCCCCGTTGAGCGTCTCCTACAATGAGCAGTTCTTC. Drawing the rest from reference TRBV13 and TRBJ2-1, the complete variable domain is AAGVIQSPRHLIKEKRETATLKCYPIPRHDTVYWYQQGPGQDPQFLISFYEKMQSDKGSIPDRFSAQQFSDYHSELNMSSLELGDSALYFCASSPPLSVSYNEQFFGPGTRLTVL.

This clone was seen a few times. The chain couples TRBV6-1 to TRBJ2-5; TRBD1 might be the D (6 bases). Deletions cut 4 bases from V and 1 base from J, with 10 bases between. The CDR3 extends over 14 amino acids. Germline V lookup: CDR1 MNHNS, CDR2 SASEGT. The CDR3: CASSAQGLQETQYF. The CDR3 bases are TGTGCCAGCAGTGCACAGGGCCTCCAAGAGACCCAGTACTTC.

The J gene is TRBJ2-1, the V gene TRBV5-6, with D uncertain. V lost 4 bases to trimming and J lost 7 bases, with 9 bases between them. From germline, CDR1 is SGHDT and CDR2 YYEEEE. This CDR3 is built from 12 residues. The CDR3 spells CASSPGGNEQFF. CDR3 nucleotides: TGTGCCAGCAGCCCGGGTGGGAATGAGCAGTTCTTC.

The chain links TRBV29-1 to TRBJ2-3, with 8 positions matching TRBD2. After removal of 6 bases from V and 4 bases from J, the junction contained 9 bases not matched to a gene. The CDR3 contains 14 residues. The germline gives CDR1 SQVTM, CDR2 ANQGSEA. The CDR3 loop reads CSVRGGAGADTQYF. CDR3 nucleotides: TGCAGCGTCCGGGGGGGGGCAGGGGCAGATACGCAGTATTTT.

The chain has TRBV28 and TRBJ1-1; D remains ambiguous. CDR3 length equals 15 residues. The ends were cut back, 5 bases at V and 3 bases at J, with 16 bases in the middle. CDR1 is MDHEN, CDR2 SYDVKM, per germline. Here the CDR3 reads CASSPWASLDTEAFF. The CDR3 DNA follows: TGTGCCAGCAGTCCCTGGGCTAGCTTGGACACTGAAGCTTTCTTT. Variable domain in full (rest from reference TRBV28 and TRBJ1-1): DVKVTQSSRYLVKRTGEKVFLECVQDMDHENMFWYRQDPGLGLRLIYFSYDVKMKEKGDIPEGYSVSREKKERFSLILESASTNQTSMYLCASSPWASLDTEAFFGQGTRLTVV.

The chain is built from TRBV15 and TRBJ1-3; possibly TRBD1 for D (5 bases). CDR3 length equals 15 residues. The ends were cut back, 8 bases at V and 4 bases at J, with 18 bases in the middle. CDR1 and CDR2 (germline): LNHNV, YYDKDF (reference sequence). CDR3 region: CATSRVGGSGNTIYF. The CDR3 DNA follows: TGTGCCACCTCCCGGGTTGGGGGGTCCGGAAACACCATATATTTT.

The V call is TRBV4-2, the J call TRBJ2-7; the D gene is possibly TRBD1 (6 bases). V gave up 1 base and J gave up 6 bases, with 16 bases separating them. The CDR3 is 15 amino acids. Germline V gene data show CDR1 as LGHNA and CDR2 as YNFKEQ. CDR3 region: CASSQAITGTGEQYF. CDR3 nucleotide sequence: TGTGCCAGCAGCCAAGCCATTACAGGGACGGGCGAGCAGTACTTC.